This T cell receptor beta chain was found in a study of early T cells in non-severe SARS-CoV-2 infection. Study-level background: Sequencing input comprised bulk RNA from unsorted whole blood; chain pairing was not available. Study outcomes and limitations: CD4 and private specificities were missed by VDJdb matching, which favored anti-spike CD8 responses.

Tagging with unique molecular identifiers was applied to individual cDNA molecules. One entry per CDR3 protein results from TCRdb running MiXCR on the 5' RACE reads. This table holds 60,000 to 85,000 distinct CDR3 sequences, roughly 16% found once. Germline CDR1 is SGHRS and CDR2 is YFSETQ. The germline V and J ends were trimmed by 4 bases and 5 bases, with 9 bases remaining between them. This CDR3 has 13 residues. The table lists this clonotype with a few counts. Its antigen remains unidentified. Sequencing was performed on whole blood. V and J are TRBV5-1 and TRBJ2-2, with D possibly being TRBD1 or TRBD2 (5 bases each). This TCR derives from an adult who was a healthcare worker with PCR-confirmed SARS-CoV-2 infection or an uninfected control (not recorded which). CDR3: CASSGTQTGELFF. The CDR3 nucleotides are TGCGCCAGCAGCGGGACCCAAACCGGGGAGCTGTTTTTT.